Below are 25 T cell receptor beta chains sequenced from a single sample in a study of T-cell reconstitution after alpha-beta-depleted transplantation in children. During its preparation, the TCRbeta library received unique molecular identifiers. MiXCR, run by TCRdb on the PCR reads, gives a single entry per CDR3 protein. The data hold some 300,000 distinct CDR3 sequences, with just over 7.5% observed a single time. Their target antigens are unknown. General observations from the study: Counts and diversity of T cells one year after transplant came mostly from newly produced T cells.

The material was peripheral blood, obtained 360 days after TCRalphabeta/CD19-depleted stem cell transplant. The source is a female patient aged 2-9 years who had a stem cell transplant for Fanconi anemia, so the T cells may come from the graft donor.

This clonotype came up a few times. This sequence joins TRBV25-1 and TRBJ1-2; D remains ambiguous. The germline gives CDR1 MGHDK, CDR2 SYGVNS. Trimming shortened V by 4 bases and J by 3 bases, and 6 bases separated the two germline ends. This CDR3 contains 12 residues. The CDR3 sequence is CASSVFDYGYTF. In DNA form, the CDR3 reads TGTGCCAGCAGTGTGTTTGACTATGGCTACACCTTC.

This clonotype was seen many times. The J gene is TRBJ2-7, the V gene TRBV7-8; no firm D call. This CDR3 has 15 amino acids. The V gene lost 1 base and the J gene lost 2 bases, with 12 bases spanning the gap. CDR1 and CDR2 from the germline V gene are SGHVS and FQNEAQ. The CDR3 sequence: CASSLGDLQTYEQYF. For the CDR3, the DNA is TGTGCCAGCAGCTTAGGCGACCTACAGACCTACGAGCAGTACTTC.

The CDR3 nucleotides are TGTGCCAGCAGCCCCGGGACAATGGACGATGAGCAGTTCTTC. This gives the protein CASSPGTMDDEQFF. J is TRBJ2-1 and V is TRBV4-2, with a weak D call TRBD1 (6 bases). This CDR3 has 14 residues. Germline loops: CDR1 LGHNA, CDR2 YNFKEQ. The V gene lost 4 bases and the J gene lost 8 bases, with 15 bases spanning the gap.

The V and J genes are TRBV30 and TRBJ2-1; D is unclear. This CDR3 spans 13 amino acids. Germline V gene data show CDR1 as GTSNPN and CDR2 as SVGIG (reference sequence). V was trimmed by 0 bases and J by 4 bases, leaving 7 bases between them. The CDR3 here is CAWSVAAYNEQFF. CDR3 nucleotides: TGTGCCTGGAGTGTAGCAGCTTACAATGAGCAGTTCTTC.

This clonotype came up many times. This chain connects TRBV5-1 to TRBJ2-5; TRBD1 is a possible D gene (5 bases). CDR1 and CDR2 from the germline V gene are SGHRS and YFSETQ. CDR3 size: 12 residues. Trimming removed 5 bases from V and 3 bases from J, with 8 bases in between. The CDR3 loop reads CASRAREETQYF. The CDR3, as DNA: TGCGCCAGCAGGGCCAGGGAAGAGACCCAGTACTTC.

This clonotype was detected a few times. CDR3 region: CASSLRTGGTGELFF. The CDR3 nucleotides read TGTGCCAGCAGCCTCCGGACAGGGGGCACCGGGGAGCTGTTTTTT. The rearrangement joins TRBV11-3 to TRBJ2-2; 10 bases map to TRBD1. Germline V CDR1 and CDR2: SGHNT, YENEEA. The CDR3 spans 15 residues. Losses at the gene ends were 5 bases for V and 4 bases for J; bases not matched to a gene: 4.

The gene calls are TRBV30 and TRBJ1-1; 7 positions agree with TRBD1. This CDR3 has 13 amino acids. After removal of 3 bases from V and 5 bases from J, the junction contained 6 bases not matched to a gene. CDR1 and CDR2 (germline): GTSNPN, SVGIG (reference sequence). CDR3 coding DNA: TGTGCCTGGAGCGCAGGGGGGGATACTGAAGCTTTCTTT. This sequence encodes CAWSAGGDTEAFF.

There are many counts of this clonotype. The rearrangement uses TRBV29-1 and TRBJ1-2; tentatively, D is TRBD1 (6 bases). Germline V gene data show CDR1 as SQVTM and CDR2 as ANQGSEA. This CDR3 region has 12 residues. V lost 6 bases and J lost 5, with 13 bases in between. The CDR3 loop reads CSVGDRSYGYTF. As DNA, the CDR3 is TGCAGCGTAGGCGACAGGTCGTATGGCTACACCTTC. The full variable domain, with the rest looked up from reference TRBV29-1 and TRBJ1-2, is SAVISQKPSRDICQRGTSLTIQCQVDSQVTMMFWYRQQPGQSLTLIATANQGSEATYESGFVIDKFPISRPNLTFSTLTVSNMSPEDSSIYLCSVGDRSYGYTFGSGTRLTVV.

At least ten counts were recorded for this clonotype. The chain combines TRBV5-1 with TRBJ2-3; 8 bases map to TRBD2. Unmatched junction bases numbered 5, after V lost 0 bases and J lost 2 bases. Germline V lookup: CDR1 SGHRS, CDR2 YFSETQ. The CDR3 covers 16 residues. In nucleotides, the CDR3 is TGCGCCAGCAGCTTGGATACTAGCGGCTTCACAGATACGCAGTATTTT. Translation gives CASSLDTSGFTDTQYF.

This clonotype was recorded at least ten times. This chain uses TRBV12-3 or TRBV12-4 with TRBJ2-5, with a tentative D call TRBD2 (5 bases). The V end was cut by 5 bases, the J end by 0 bases, with 28 bases between. This CDR3 spans 20 amino acids. DNA for the CDR3: TGTGCCAGCAGTCTCCTTCAAACCCTGGACTGGTCCATCTACCAAGAGACCCAGTACTTC. Residues: CASSLLQTLDWSIYQETQYF.

In its sample, this clonotype was seen many times. The chain is built from TRBV9 and TRBJ2-5; D unclear. This CDR3 comprises 12 residues. Trimming stripped 0 bases from V and 7 bases from J, with 7 bases between. In germline, CDR1 is SGDLS, CDR2 YYNGEE. The CDR3, as DNA: TGTGCCAGCAGCGTAGATGGCAGGACCCAGTACTTC. This gives the protein CASSVDGRTQYF.

In this sample, this clonotype turned up many times. The V gene is TRBV12-3 or TRBV12-4, the J gene TRBJ2-3; possibly TRBD1 or TRBD2 for D (5 bases each). The CDR3 spans 15 residues. V gave up 5 bases and J gave up 2 bases, with 14 bases separating them. CDR3 bases: TGTGCCAGCAGTCGCCGGGGCGGTACCACAGATACGCAGTATTTT. Its protein is CASSRRGGTTDTQYF.

This clonotype came up many times. This chain joins TRBV5-1 and TRBJ2-5; D not certain. The CDR3 loop spans 12 amino acids. The V gene's germline CDR1 is SGHRS and CDR2 YFSETQ. V was cut by 0 bases and J by 5 bases, with 5 bases left in between. CDR3 protein: CASSLDFETQYF. The CDR3 nucleotides read TGCGCCAGCAGCTTGGACTTCGAGACCCAGTACTTC.

This clonotype was recorded at least ten times. The rearrangement joins TRBV6-1 to TRBJ2-2; 11 positions match TRBD1. V dropped 4 bases and J dropped 9; count of bases not matched to a gene: 13. The CDR3 has 17 amino acids. The germline CDR1 and CDR2 sequences are MNHNS and SASEGT. The CDR3 DNA follows: TGTGCCAGCAGTGGGACCGGGACAGGGGGTCGTCCCCGGGAGCTGTTTTTT. Protein sequence: CASSGTGTGGRPRELFF.

J is TRBJ2-2 and V is TRBV19, with D possibly matching TRBD1 (5 bases). The CDR3 contains 15 residues. V was trimmed by 7 bases and J by 4 bases, leaving 16 bases between them. The V gene's germline CDR1 is LNHDA and CDR2 SQIVND (reference sequence). CDR3 in amino acids: CASTATQGGTGELFF. In nucleotides, the CDR3 is TGTGCCAGTACCGCGACGCAGGGCGGCACCGGGGAGCTGTTTTTT.

In this sample, this clonotype turned up many times. The chain joins TRBV11-2 to TRBJ2-3, with a possible D match to TRBD2 (5 bases). The CDR3 length is 16 residues. With 3 bases removed from V and 1 base from J, the gap between germline ends came to 14 bases. Looked up from germline, CDR1 is SGHAT and CDR2 is FQNNGV. CDR3 DNA sequence: TGTGCCAGCAGCTTTACGGGGAAGTGGGGCACAGATACGCAGTATTTT. As protein: CASSFTGKWGTDTQYF.

This chain uses TRBV14 with TRBJ2-1; a possible D gene is TRBD2 (5 bases). Per germline, CDR1 SGHDN and CDR2 FVKESK. V was pared by 5 bases and J by 4 bases, with 12 bases between. CDR3 size: 14 residues. CDR3: CASSALAPYNEQFF. CDR3 DNA: TGTGCCAGCAGCGCATTAGCGCCGTACAATGAGCAGTTCTTC.

The chain employs TRBV25-1 and TRBJ2-1; D gene ambiguous. The CDR3 consists of 13 residues. Germline-derived CDR1 and CDR2 are MGHDK and SYGVNS. The V end lost 6 bases, the J end lost 0 bases, and 6 bases lay between the germline ends. CDR3 residues: CASRWSSYNEQFF. As DNA, the CDR3 is TGTGCCAGCAGATGGAGCTCCTACAATGAGCAGTTCTTC. Together with reference TRBV25-1 and TRBJ2-1, the CDR3 gives the full variable domain: EADIYQTPRYLVIGTGKKITLECSQTMGHDKMYWYQQDPGMELHLIHYSYGVNSTEKGDLSSESTVSRIRTEHFPLTLESARPSHTSQYLCASRWSSYNEQFFGPGTRLTVL.

This clonotype was counted a few times. The CDR3 is CASSYGLSGANVLTF. CDR3 nucleotides: TGTGCCAGCAGTTACGGTCTAAGTGGGGCCAACGTCCTGACTTTC. The chain is built from TRBV6-5 and TRBJ2-6; D unclear. V was cut by 2 bases and J by 3 bases, with 8 bases left in between. The germline CDR1 and CDR2 sequences are MNHEY and SVGAGI. The CDR3 spans 15 residues.

The CDR3 loop reads CAIAPGPNYGYTF. CDR3 in DNA: TGTGCCATTGCCCCGGGGCCGAACTATGGCTACACCTTC. The chain uses TRBV6-1 and TRBJ1-2; maybe TRBD1 (5 bases). The CDR3 has 13 residues. CDR1 is MNHNS, CDR2 SASEGT, per germline. Deletions cut 10 bases from V and 2 bases from J, with 14 bases between.

With respect to this clonotype: With a much larger clone just one base away, this may be a read error. CDR3 amino acids: CSASAPGHYEQYF. The DNA for the CDR3 is TGCAGTGCTAGTGCGCCGGGACACTACGAGCAGTACTTC. This chain uses TRBV20-1 with TRBJ2-7; a weak D match, TRBD1 (6 bases). The CDR3 sequence is 13 residues long. The germline gives CDR1 DFQATT, CDR2 SNEGSKA (reference sequence). Deletions cut 3 bases from V and 3 bases from J, with 12 bases between.

The sample holds many counts of this clonotype. J is TRBJ2-3 and V is TRBV14, with a weak D call TRBD2 (5 bases). The germline V gene has CDR1 SGHDN and CDR2 FVKESK. V lost 0 bases, J lost 8 bases, and 15 bases lay in between. The CDR3 is 15 residues long. The CDR3 DNA is TGTGCCAGCAGCCAAGACAACTGGTTGGCGGGTACGCAGTATTTT. Protein: CASSQDNWLAGTQYF.

This clonotype was counted ten times or more. The V and J genes are TRBV27 and TRBJ2-5, with D perhaps matching TRBD2 (6 bases). The V and J ends lost 0 bases and 2 bases respectively, with 10 bases between them. The CDR3 is 15 amino acids. Germline lookup yields CDR1 MNHEY and CDR2 SMNVEV (reference sequence). CDR3 coding DNA: TGTGCCAGCAGTTTATCTATCGGGGGTCAAGAGACCCAGTACTTC. It yields the protein CASSLSIGGQETQYF.

Many counts were recorded for this clonotype. The CDR3 here is CASSLREGRETQYF. CDR3 DNA: TGCGCCAGCAGTCTCAGGGAAGGGAGAGAGACCCAGTACTTC. The chain uses TRBV5-1 and TRBJ2-5, with D tentatively TRBD1 or TRBD2 (5 bases each). Trimming pared 5 bases from V and 4 bases from J, leaving 15 bases between. The germline V gene has CDR1 SGHRS and CDR2 YFSETQ. This CDR3 comprises 14 residues.

This clonotype was counted many times. The chain is built from TRBV29-1 and TRBJ1-1; D unresolved. This CDR3 is built from 13 residues. Germline-derived CDR1 and CDR2 are SQVTM and ANQGSEA. The germline V and J ends were trimmed by 6 bases and 0 bases, with 11 bases remaining between them. This CDR3 is CSVIFQVNTEAFF. DNA for the CDR3: TGCAGCGTGATTTTCCAGGTGAACACTGAAGCTTTCTTT.